This TCR beta chain was observed in a study of blood T cell repertoires in COVID-19. In the study overall: Some COVID-19 samples were acute and others convalescent; all came from the United States, Italy and Spain.

How the authors handled the data: Amplified reference gene primers provided the basis for estimating nucleated cell counts. Sequenced by immunoSEQ multiplex PCR; TCRdb stores in-frame clones only, minus some. For V, J and clone size, that table is used; D and trimming come from the DNA. The sample holds roughly 150,000 clones, more than 75% seen once. The CDR3 covers 14 residues. The germline gives CDR1 MNHEY, CDR2 SVGAGI. V dropped 6 bases and J dropped 1 base, with 11 bases sitting between them. It was during active infection that Seattle patients were enrolled and then longitudinally followed. Sample: peripheral blood. This TCR was recovered from a woman aged 60-75 years with COVID-19, enrolled during active disease. The chain carries TRBV6-5 and TRBJ2-3, with D tentatively TRBD2 (6 bases). For the CDR3, the DNA is TGTGCCAGCAGGTCGGGGGTCGGCACAGATACGCAGTATTTT. Translating gives CASRSGVGTDTQYF.